This T cell receptor (beta chain) was recorded in a study of blood T cell repertoires in COVID-19. Overall study context: Collection of acute and convalescent COVID-19 samples took place in the United States, Italy and Spain. The analysed material was cDNA or gDNA that came from T cells, B-cell-depleted T cells, or PBMCs.

CDR1 and CDR2 (germline): SGHTA, FQGNSA. The CDR3 is made up of 15 amino acids. J was trimmed by 4 bases and V by 2 bases; bases with no gene match: 7. Per the original data handling: Estimation of nucleated cell counts relied on the amplification of reference gene primers. Data came from immunoSEQ multiplex PCR; TCRdb stores just in-frame clones and leaves some out. V and J calls plus clone size are reproduced from that table; the DNA served to infer D and trimming. This table has around 230,000 clones, 80% to 90% appearing once. V gene TRBV7-2 combines with J gene TRBJ1-2; 7 bases map to TRBD1. The clonotype originates from a woman aged 40 to 50 with active or convalescent COVID-19. Sequencing input: peripheral blood. CDR3 sequence: CASSLYRGPGYGYTF. In DNA form, the CDR3 reads TGTGCCAGCAGCTTATACAGGGGTCCTGGCTATGGCTACACCTTC.